This TCR beta chain is drawn from a study of CD8 T cells in ankylosing spondylitis. Study-wide findings and caveats: Earlier literature documents some of the motif variants in reactive arthritis synovial fluid and blood. Ankylosing spondylitis blood appeared to carry a characteristic TCR beta motif of 7 or 8 highly homologous variants. Significant enrichment of disease-linked clones was reportedly seen in matched ankylosing spondylitis synovial fluid. Disease-linked clones, CD8+, were relatively rare in peripheral blood.

The V end lost 2 bases, the J end lost 3 bases, and 12 bases lay between the germline ends. The CDR3 is 15 amino acids. Using quantitative 5'-RACE with molecular barcodes, the authors made TCR beta libraries. TCRdb re-called the 5' RACE reads through MiXCR, storing one row per CDR3 protein. The repertoire holds 350,000 to 550,000 distinct CDR3 sequences, with about 25% as singletons. In the case of this clonotype: The antigen remains unidentified.

The TCR originated in a male donor with ankylosing spondylitis. Sequenced material: blood, either unsorted or a sorted T cell fraction (not recorded which). The genes are TRBV12-3 or TRBV12-4 and TRBJ2-3, with D possibly being TRBD2 (5 bases). The CDR3 region is CASSLMAGMTDTQYF. CDR3 bases: TGTGCCAGCAGTTTAATGGCGGGCATGACAGATACGCAGTATTTT.